The present T cell receptor (beta chain) was sequenced within a study of CD8+ T cells in alopecia areata (dated by TCRdb to between 2018 and 2020). In terms of the full investigation: Skin from C3H/HeJ donors with spontaneous alopecia (about 6-13 months old) was grafted onto female C3H/HeJ recipients aged roughly 6-11 weeks. High-throughput TCRbeta sequencing was used to examine T cell clonal expansion in alopecia areata in both the C3H/HeJ mouse model and human patients. The RNA source kit depended on sample type: the PAXgene miRNA kit for fixed scalp, the miRNeasy kit for PBMCs, and the RNeasy kit for mouse skin. On the human side, TCRbeta sequencing was run on scalp tissue and on sorted CD4+ and CD8+ peripheral blood T cells from healthy controls and from alopecia areata patients with either patchy or totalis/universalis disease. TCRbeta CDR3 regions were amplified by immunoSEQ multiplex PCR with 35 Vbeta forward and 13 Jbeta reverse primers. Clonality in the scalp was compared among normal scalp (n=4), patchy alopecia areata scalp (n=8), and alopecia totalis/universalis scalp (n=8). Paper-wide results and their limitations: Compared with mice, TCR sequences shared between patients were less clear, possibly partly because of HLA diversity across the patient population. Unlike mouse skin, which is dominated by gammadelta T cells, normal human skin has resident alphabeta T cells that are also sequenced, and this complicates analysis of the scalp TCR repertoire. Higher clonality and more expanded CD8+ clones were observed in lesional scalp than in normal scalp, particularly in alopecia totalis/universalis, a finding suggestive of antigenic drive.

Sequences NSHNY (CDR1) and SYGAGN (CDR2) are obtained from the germline V gene. After removal of 2 bases from V and 3 bases from J, the junction retains 3 bases not matched to a gene. From its cysteine to its phenylalanine, the CDR3 spans 16 amino acids. The 39 bases shown cover part of the CDR3, and their frame starts at base 1. This clone was counted a few times. The target of this receptor is not known. Because this receptor comes from a mouse, its gene names and germline sequences follow the mouse reference. The read halts 3 residues ahead of the CDR3 end, with the missing end drawn from the germline J gene. Pooled mouse cutaneous lymph node cells were stained for CD4, CD8alpha, NKG2D, NKG2ACE and other markers, then sorted on a BD Influx. To prepare the library, the immunoSEQ multiplex PCR assay was applied. RNA was extracted from all samples and reverse transcribed into cDNA as template for TCR sequencing. SuperScript III was used to make first-strand cDNA, primed with a 2:1 mix of oligo-dT and random hexamers. A synthetic immune receptor repertoire was used to assess amplification bias, and residual bias was removed computationally. Libraries were sequenced on Illumina HiSeq using 60 bp reads that covered the CDR3 and were read from J toward V. In the source study's methods: Raw reads were preprocessed to remove errors, and CDR3 was defined by IMGT conventions from the conserved cysteine to phenylalanine. Clonality was computed by normalizing Shannon entropy by log2 of the number of productive unique TCRs and subtracting the result from 1. CD4 or CD8 identity of scalp clones was inferred by cross-referencing scalp TCRbeta sequences with sorted blood CD4 and CD8 repertoires. The clones in this table, taken by TCRdb from immuneACCESS, are in-frame only. Not every clone is retained; where verified, under half of the shortfall comes from an unresolved V gene, and the cause of the rest is unknown. V, J and clone size are taken as reported in that table, and D and trimming were inferred from the DNA itself. Here the sample lists approximately 280,000 clones, none seen once only. About 1.1% of the sample belongs to the ten largest clones.

Sequenced input: CD4+ T cells sorted from a lymph node. The sequence is built from TRBV13-1 and TRBJ1-6; 9 nucleotides in the junction match TRBD1. TRBJ1-6 is annotated as an ORF whose role is uncertain. This TCR was recovered from a C3H/HeJ mouse with alopecia areata. These mice carry the MHC haplotype H2-k. The DNA read from the CDR3 is TGTGCCAGCAGTGAGAGGGACAGGGACTATAATTCGCCC. The translation is CASSERDRDYNSP. The full-length CDR3 reads as CASSERDRDYNSPLYF.